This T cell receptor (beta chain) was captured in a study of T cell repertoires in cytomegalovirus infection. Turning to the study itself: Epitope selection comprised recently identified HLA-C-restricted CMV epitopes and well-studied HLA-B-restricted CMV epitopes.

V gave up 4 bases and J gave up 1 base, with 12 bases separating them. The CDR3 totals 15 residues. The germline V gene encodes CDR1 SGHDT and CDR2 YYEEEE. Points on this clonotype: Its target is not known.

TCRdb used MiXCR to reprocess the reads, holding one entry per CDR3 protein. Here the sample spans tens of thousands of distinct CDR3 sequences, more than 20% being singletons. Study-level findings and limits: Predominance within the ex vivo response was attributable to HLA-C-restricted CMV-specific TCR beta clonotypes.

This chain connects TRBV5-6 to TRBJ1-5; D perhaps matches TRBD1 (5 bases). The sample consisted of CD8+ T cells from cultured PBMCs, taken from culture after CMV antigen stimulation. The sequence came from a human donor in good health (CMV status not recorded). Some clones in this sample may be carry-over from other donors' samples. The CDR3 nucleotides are TGTGCCAGCAGCCTGAAATGGGGGAGCAATCAGCCCCAGCATTTT. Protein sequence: CASSLKWGSNQPQHF. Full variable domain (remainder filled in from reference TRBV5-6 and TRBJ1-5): DAGVTQSPTHLIKTRGQQVTLRCSPKSGHDTVSWYQQALGQGPQFIFQYYEEEERQRGNFPDRFSGHQFPNYSSELNVNALLLGDSALYLCASSLKWGSNQPQHFGDGTRLSIL.